This TCR beta chain emerged from a study of blood T cell repertoires in COVID-19. Study-level background: The samples span acute and convalescent COVID-19 from the United States, Italy and Spain. PBMCs, B-cell-depleted T cells, or T cells provided the cDNA or gDNA that made up the material.

How the authors handled the data: Using reference gene primer amplification, nucleated cell counts were estimated. Libraries were prepared by immunoSEQ multiplex PCR; TCRdb keeps only in-frame clonotypes and omits some of them. V and J calls and clone size are given by that table; D and trimming were obtained from the DNA. In the table there are around 280,000 clones, approximately 86% of which are singletons. The clonotype originates from a woman aged 45-65 years with active or convalescent COVID-19. The material sequenced was peripheral blood.

In DNA, the CDR3 is TGTGCCAGCAGCCCCGGGACACCGACAACTAATGAAAAACTGTTTTTT. This sequence encodes CASSPGTPTTNEKLFF. J is TRBJ1-4 and V is TRBV7-9, with TRBD1 as a possible D gene (6 bases). The CDR3 extends over 16 amino acids. CDR1 is SEHNR, CDR2 FQNEAQ, per germline (reference sequence). V was pared by 5 bases and J by 0 bases, with 13 bases between.